The 22 T cell receptor beta chains listed next were all sequenced from one sample in a study of blood T cells in healthy people across ages. Combining a sample-barcoded 5' primer with a J-beta primer mix, a second PCR ran for about 7 to 11 cycles. TCRdb re-called the 5' RACE reads through MiXCR, storing one row per CDR3 protein. The sample lists about 700,000 distinct CDR3 sequences, about 30% occurring once. The sequenced sample was blood. The receptors derive from an elderly woman in good health.

The gene calls are TRBV3-1 and TRBJ2-2; TRBD2 matches at 11 bases. The CDR3 extends over 18 amino acids. Trimming at V came to 4 bases and at J to 5 bases, leaving 12 bases not matched to a gene. The germline CDR1 and CDR2 sequences are LGHDT and YNNKEL (reference sequence). CDR3: CASSPRGSGRAGTGELFF. CDR3 sequence (DNA): TGTGCCAGCAGCCCCCGAGGTAGCGGGAGGGCTGGTACCGGGGAGCTGTTTTTT.

Notes on this clonotype: Germline is not matched at one junction end, which may reflect a read error. V and J are TRBV4-2 and TRBJ2-1, with 10 bases that match TRBD2. Looked up from germline, CDR1 is LGHNA and CDR2 is YNFKEQ. This CDR3 is 17 amino acids long. The CDR3 loop reads CACSQDSGGPAYNEQFF. The DNA for the CDR3 is TGTGCCTGCAGCCAGGATAGCGGGGGGCCTGCCTACAATGAACAGTTCTTC.

This chain links TRBV5-1 with TRBJ2-4; TRBD2 might be the D (7 bases). The assigned J gene may be wrong: the sequence end matches TRBJ2-7 better. This CDR3 spans 14 amino acids. Per the germline V gene, CDR1 is SGHRS and CDR2 is YFSETQ. CDR3 region: CASSLGGGLLEQYF. The CDR3, as DNA: TGCGCCAGCAGCTTGGGCGGGGGCCTGCTCGAGCAGTACTTC.

The V gene is TRBV14, the J gene TRBJ2-5, with TRBD2 identical over 8 bases. Per the germline V gene, CDR1 is SGHDN and CDR2 is FVKESK. The CDR3 sequence is 15 residues long. V trimming: 6 bases; J trimming: 11 bases; junction bases outside the gene matches: 17. The CDR3 region is CASRRAGEGINEQYF. The CDR3 DNA follows: TGTGCCAGCAGAAGAGCGGGGGAAGGTATAAATGAGCAGTACTTC.

This clonotype was counted at least ten times. The rearrangement uses TRBV20-1 and TRBJ2-5, with a tentative D call TRBD1 (5 bases). The CDR3 is 12 residues long. Germline lookup yields CDR1 DFQATT and CDR2 SNEGSKA (reference sequence). The V and J ends lost 5 bases and 2 bases respectively, with 9 bases between them. CDR3 sequence: CSAVGDQETQYF. The CDR3 bases are TGCAGTGCTGTAGGGGATCAAGAGACCCAGTACTTC.

This clonotype was observed a handful of times. The chain recombines TRBV19 with TRBJ1-1; 8 nucleotides agree with TRBD1. The J segment lost 0 bases and the V segment lost 8 bases, leaving 14 bases of the junction unmatched. CDR1 and CDR2 from the germline V gene are LNHDA and SQIVND (reference sequence). This CDR3 contains 17 residues. DNA of the CDR3: TGTGCCAGTCGAACTCAGGGGGCGCACGTTTTGAACACTGAAGCTTTCTTT. Protein sequence: CASRTQGAHVLNTEAFF.

V and J are TRBV5-4 and TRBJ1-1, with D unclear. V lost 4 bases and J lost 3, with 10 bases in between. The CDR3 is 13 amino acids. Germline V gene data show CDR1 as SGHNT and CDR2 as YYREEE (reference sequence). The CDR3 nucleotides are TGTGCCAGCAGCCGCCCGGGTGACACTGAAGCTTTCTTT. Translation gives CASSRPGDTEAFF.

With respect to this clonotype: A clone one base away is much larger, so this may be a read error. The CDR3 is CASKAGCYEQYF. The DNA of the CDR3 is TGTGCCAGCAAGGCCGGATGCTACGAGCAGTACTTC. This chain links TRBV2 with TRBJ2-4; D is uncertain. The DNA matches TRBJ2-7 better at its end, which makes the J call doubtful. Per the germline V gene, CDR1 is SNHLY and CDR2 is FYNNEI. This CDR3 region has 12 residues.

This clonotype has ten or more counts. CDR3 sequence (DNA): TGCAGCGTAGCCCGGGGGGCCCAAGAGACCCAGTACTTC. Translated, it gives CSVARGAQETQYF. The V and J genes are TRBV29-1 and TRBJ2-5, with a weak D call TRBD2 (7 bases). V gave up 6 bases and J gave up 1 base, with 12 bases separating them. Germline V lookup: CDR1 SQVTM, CDR2 ANQGSEA. The CDR3 covers 13 residues.

The sample holds a few counts of this clonotype. The rearrangement uses TRBV15 and TRBJ2-1, with a weak D call TRBD1 (6 bases). Germline lookup yields CDR1 LNHNV and CDR2 YYDKDF (reference sequence). Trimming left V 5 bases short and J 8 bases short, with 10 bases between. The CDR3 totals 12 residues. CDR3 sequence reads: CATSEYRDEQFF. The DNA of the CDR3 is TGTGCCACCAGCGAATACAGGGATGAGCAGTTCTTC.

Points on this clonotype: One end of the junction varies from germline; a read error may be responsible. The J gene is TRBJ2-1, the V gene TRBV18; 7 bases agree with TRBD1. In germline, CDR1 is KGHSH, CDR2 LQKENI. The CDR3 spans 14 residues. The CDR3 here is CASSPNRGNNERFF. CDR3 nucleotides: TGTGCCAGCTCACCGAACAGGGGAAACAATGAGCGGTTCTTC.

A remark on this clonotype: A much bigger clone sits one base away, suggesting this may be a read error. This chain uses TRBV6-1 with TRBJ1-1, with D possibly matching TRBD1 (6 bases). Germline values: CDR1 MNHNS, CDR2 SASEGT. This CDR3 is built from 14 residues. CDR3 DNA sequence: TGTGCCGGCAGTGAAATACAGGGTTTCACTGAAGCTTTCTTT. Translation gives CAGSEIQGFTEAFF.

Many counts were recorded for this clonotype. The chain recombines TRBV20-1 with TRBJ2-3, with 7 positions matching TRBD1. CDR1 is DFQATT and CDR2 is SNEGSKA in the germline V gene (reference sequence). V dropped 4 bases and J dropped 4; count of bases not matched to a gene: 2. This CDR3 contains 12 residues. The CDR3 region has the DNA TGCAGTGCTACAACAGGGGCAGATACGCAGTATTTT. It translates to CSATTGADTQYF.

About this clonotype: A much more abundant neighbour one base away suggests this may be a read error. This rearrangement joins TRBV7-9 to TRBJ1-1, with 10 nucleotides matching TRBD1. CDR3 length: 16 amino acids. Per the germline V gene, CDR1 is SEHNR and CDR2 is FQNEAQ (reference sequence). CDR3 sequence reads: CAGSLRTGGLNTEAFF. The CDR3 nucleotides read TGTGCCGGCAGCTTGAGGACAGGGGGGTTGAACACTGAAGCTTTCTTT.

Regarding this clonotype: Given a much more abundant clone one base away, this may be a read error. DNA of the CDR3: TGTGCCAGCAGGGTAGACAGGGGAGGGAATGAGCAGTTCTTC. Residues: CASRVDRGGNEQFF. The chain is built from TRBV6-5 and TRBJ2-1; a possible D gene is TRBD1 (8 bases). Germline CDR1 reads MNHEY; CDR2 reads SVGAGI. The CDR3 extends over 14 amino acids. Trimming took 6 bases from V and 7 from J, leaving 16 bases between them.

The V gene is TRBV14, the J gene TRBJ1-1; 8 bases are shared with TRBD1. V was clipped by 3 bases and J by 6 bases; unmatched bases: 12. From germline, CDR1 is SGHDN and CDR2 FVKESK. This CDR3 is built from 16 residues. DNA of the CDR3: TGTGCCAGCAGCCACGCTCTTCGGACAGGGAGGGCTGAAGCTTTCTTT. This sequence encodes CASSHALRTGRAEAFF.

J is TRBJ1-1 and V is TRBV13, with D unclear. Germline V CDR1 and CDR2: PRHDT, FYEKMQ (reference sequence). The CDR3 loop spans 12 amino acids. Trimming took off 5 bases at V and 0 bases at J, with 4 bases between the two ends. CDR3 in amino acids: CASSEMNTEAFF. The CDR3, as DNA: TGTGCCAGCAGCGAGATGAACACTGAAGCTTTCTTT.

The chain joins TRBV20-1 to TRBJ1-5, with D possibly being TRBD1 (5 bases). This CDR3 comprises 13 residues. V gave up 3 bases and J gave up 5 bases, with 11 bases separating them. Germline-derived CDR1 and CDR2 are DFQATT and SNEGSKA (reference sequence). This chain's CDR3 is CSARGDGDQPQHF. The CDR3 DNA reads TGCAGTGCTAGGGGGGACGGGGATCAGCCCCAGCATTTT.

This clonotype was counted at least ten times. The J gene is TRBJ1-2, the V gene TRBV12-3 or TRBV12-4; tentative D call: TRBD1 (6 bases). The CDR3 length is 14 residues. Trimming left V 2 bases short and J 6 bases short, with 13 bases between. For the CDR3, the DNA is TGTGCCAGCAGTTTAATCCAGGGGAGGAATGGCTACACCTTC. It is translated as CASSLIQGRNGYTF.

Of note for this clonotype: The conserved phenylalanine or tryptophan normally closing the CDR3 is absent here, so this likely arose from a read error. The chain recombines TRBV6-6 with TRBJ2-3, with a weak D call TRBD2 (6 bases). This CDR3 is 15 amino acids long. The germline V gene has CDR1 MNHNY and CDR2 SVGAGI (reference sequence). Here the CDR3 reads CVSRSPDGGAETQYL. The DNA for the CDR3 is TGTGTCAGCAGATCCCCTGACGGAGGGGCCGAGACGCAGTATCTT.

Ten or more counts support this clonotype. The genes are TRBV12-3 or TRBV12-4 and TRBJ2-5; TRBD1 or TRBD2 may be the D gene (5 bases each). With 1 base removed from V and 5 bases from J, the gap between germline ends came to 8 bases. This CDR3 is built from 13 residues. The chain's CDR3 is CASSLVGTETQYF. In DNA form, the CDR3 reads TGTGCCAGCAGTTTAGTAGGGACGGAGACCCAGTACTTC.

This clonotype appeared many times. V usage is TRBV9 and J usage is TRBJ1-1; D possibly corresponds to TRBD1 (5 bases). The CDR3 loop spans 13 amino acids. The V gene lost 3 bases and the J gene lost 4 bases, with 10 bases spanning the gap. Germline lookup yields CDR1 SGDLS and CDR2 YYNGEE. In DNA form, the CDR3 reads TGTGCCAGCAGCGCGCTAGGGACCACTGAAGCTTTCTTT. This translates into CASSALGTTEAFF.